This T cell receptor (beta chain) appears in the sequencing data of a study of T cell responses to AZD1222 COVID-19 vaccine. Germline-derived CDR1 and CDR2 are SGHTA and FQGNSA. The CDR3 is 15 residues long. After removal of 1 base from V and 4 bases from J, the junction contained 6 bases not matched to a gene. Profiled with immunoSEQ multiplex PCR; TCRdb holds only in-frame clones, not every one. Among 95,000 to 150,000 clones, roughly 92% were seen once, and the ten largest hold approximately 1.5%. The sequence came from an adult in good health. Sequenced material: peripheral blood, taken on day 0 of AZD1222 vaccination. The V and J genes are TRBV7-2 and TRBJ1-2; 7 bases are shared with TRBD1. CDR3 DNA sequence: TGTGCCAGCAGCTTAGGGCAGGGGGTGGGCTATGGCTACACCTTC. It is translated as CASSLGQGVGYGYTF.